This passage covers 32 T cell receptor beta chains from one sample sequenced in a study of blood T cells in healthy people across ages. For the second PCR, which ran for roughly 6 to 12 cycles, a sample-barcoded 5' primer and a J-beta primer mix were used. TCRdb independently ran MiXCR on the 5' RACE reads; one entry per CDR3 protein. The sample includes over 600,000 distinct CDR3 sequences, about 56% seen only once; the top ten take approximately 24%. Sequences were obtained from blood. These receptors were collected from a man aged 40-50 years in good health.

The chain employs TRBV25-1 and TRBJ1-2, with D perhaps TRBD1 (5 bases). The germline V and J ends were trimmed by 4 bases and 0 bases, with 12 bases remaining between them. The germline gives CDR1 MGHDK, CDR2 SYGVNS. There are 15 residues in the CDR3. This CDR3 is CASSGQATANYGYTF. Here the CDR3 DNA reads TGTGCCAGCAGTGGCCAAGCGACAGCTAACTATGGCTACACCTTC.

The table lists this clonotype with a few counts. The V call is TRBV4-3, the J call TRBJ2-1; 11 nucleotides match TRBD2. The CDR3 is made up of 17 amino acids. The V segment lost 4 bases and the J segment 1 base; nucleotides outside the gene matches: 6. Germline CDR1 is LGHNA and CDR2 is YSLEER. DNA for the CDR3: TGCGCCAGCAGCCCACAGATAGCGGGAGGGTCCTACAATGAGCAGTTCTTC. Encoded protein: CASSPQIAGGSYNEQFF.

V gene TRBV5-1 combines with J gene TRBJ2-1; 8 bases are a match to TRBD2. V was clipped by 4 bases and J by 8 bases; unmatched bases: 23. The CDR3 spans 19 residues. Germline V gene data show CDR1 as SGHRS and CDR2 as YFSETQ. The CDR3 is CASSPMVRAAGEPRHEQFF. The CDR3 DNA reads TGCGCCAGCAGCCCAATGGTCCGGGCAGCGGGAGAGCCTAGGCATGAGCAGTTCTTC.

The chain couples TRBV7-3 to TRBJ2-2; TRBD1 might be the D (6 bases). Germline CDR1 SGHTA, CDR2 FQGTGA. Deletions cut 5 bases from V and 5 bases from J, with 15 bases between. The CDR3 contains 15 residues. CDR3 protein: CASSRDTGWTGELFF. CDR3 coding DNA: TGTGCCAGCAGCCGGGACACAGGGTGGACCGGGGAGCTGTTTTTT.

On this clonotype: A read error may account for a junction end that differs from germline. The chain combines TRBV7-2 with TRBJ1-2; the D gene is possibly TRBD1 (5 bases). The germline gives CDR1 SGHTA, CDR2 FQGNSA. This CDR3 region has 13 residues. The CDR3 sequence is CASSRDGNYGCTF. CDR3 coding DNA: TGTGCCAGCAGCAGGGACGGTAACTATGGCTGCACCTTC.

Concerning this clonotype: A junction end diverges from the germline sequence, so it may reflect a read error. The V and J genes are TRBV24-1 and TRBJ2-2; D is perhaps TRBD1 (6 bases). The CDR3 loop spans 16 amino acids. The germline V gene encodes CDR1 KGHDR and CDR2 SFDVKD. The CDR3 nucleotides read TGTGCCACCAGTGATTTGCGGGACATGAACTCCGGGGAGCTGTTTTTT. As protein: CATSDLRDMNSGELFF.

For this clonotype: Relative to the germline gene, one junction end is altered; a read error may explain this. The V call is TRBV14, the J call TRBJ1-4; D might be TRBD1 (5 bases). The CDR3 runs to 15 residues. The germline CDR1 and CDR2 sequences are SGHDN and FVKESK. CDR3 bases: TGTGCCAGCAGCCAACCCCGGACCGGGGGTGAAAAGCTGTTTTTT. Translation gives CASSQPRTGGEKLFF.

The table lists this clonotype with a few counts. This rearrangement joins TRBV7-9 to TRBJ2-5, with 9 bases identical to TRBD2. The CDR3 has 16 residues. The germline gives CDR1 SEHNR, CDR2 FQNEAQ (reference sequence). J gave up 2 bases and V 2 bases, and 6 bases lay outside the gene matches. In DNA form, the CDR3 reads TGTGCCAGCAGCTTAATTGAGACTAGCGGACAAGAGACCCAGTACTTC. Translated: CASSLIETSGQETQYF.

The chain links TRBV5-1 to TRBJ2-7; no clear D gene. Germline V gene data show CDR1 as SGHRS and CDR2 as YFSETQ. The germline V and J ends were trimmed by 0 bases and 0 bases, with 13 bases remaining between them. The CDR3 loop spans 16 amino acids. Here the CDR3 DNA reads TGCGCCAGCAGCTTGGGATCTCGACAAAGCTCCTACGAGCAGTACGTC. Translated, it gives CASSLGSRQSSYEQYV.

The chain carries TRBV4-2 and TRBJ2-7, with 7 bases aligning to TRBD1. Trimming removed 1 base from V and 6 bases from J; junction bases left unmatched: 6. Germline V CDR1 and CDR2: LGHNA, YNFKEQ. This CDR3 region has 14 residues. The CDR3 DNA reads as TGTGCCAGCAGCCAAGGGAAGACAGGGTCCGAGCAGTACTTC. This encodes CASSQGKTGSEQYF.

This clonotype was counted once. The gene calls are TRBV5-1 and TRBJ2-1; D remains unclear. V lost 5 bases and J lost 9, with 12 bases in between. Germline CDR1 and CDR2: SGHRS and YFSETQ. There are 12 residues in the CDR3. The CDR3 coding sequence is TGCGCCAGCAGGGTATTAGATGGTGAGCAGTTCTTC. Translation gives CASRVLDGEQFF.

The chain employs TRBV7-9 and TRBJ2-4, with D perhaps TRBD1 (6 bases). Judging by the DNA end, TRBJ2-5 fits better; the J call may be wrong. CDR3 length: 18 amino acids. Germline values: CDR1 SEHNR, CDR2 FQNEAQ (reference sequence). CDR3 residues: CASATRTAAYTPQETQYF. CDR3 in DNA: TGTGCCAGCGCAACGAGGACAGCCGCTTACACGCCCCAAGAGACCCAGTACTTC.

The V call is TRBV7-6, the J call TRBJ2-5; D may be TRBD2 (5 bases). CDR1 and CDR2 from the germline V gene are SGHVS and FNYEAQ. Trimming shortened V by 3 bases and J by 5 bases, and 13 bases separated the two germline ends. This CDR3 is 14 amino acids long. CDR3 DNA sequence: TGTGCCAGCAGCTTCGGGTCCCGAGGGGAGACCCAGTACTTC. Its protein is CASSFGSRGETQYF.

This clonotype was seen more than once but under ten times. The chain uses TRBV6-6 and TRBJ2-7; TRBD2 matches at 8 bases. CDR1 is MNHNY, CDR2 SVGAGI, per germline (reference sequence). Trimming removed 8 bases from V and 2 bases from J; junction bases left unmatched: 17. The CDR3 loop spans 17 amino acids. The CDR3, as DNA: TGTGCCAGCGGACATTATCCGGGGGGGACCGTTCCCTACGAGCAGTACTTC. Translated, it gives CASGHYPGGTVPYEQYF.

This clonotype was observed once. A much larger clone lies a single base off, so this may be a read error. J is TRBJ2-4 and V is TRBV7-3; tentatively, D is TRBD2 (5 bases). The V gene's germline CDR1 is SGHTA and CDR2 FQGTGA. V gave up 5 bases and J gave up 15 bases, with 20 bases separating them. This CDR3 comprises 13 residues. The CDR3 nucleotides read TGTGCCAGCAGCCGGACTGGAGAAGAGACCCGGTACTTC. Its translation: CASSRTGEETRYF.

This clonotype turned up a few times. The chain's CDR3 is CASSPILGNSYEQYF. The CDR3 nucleotides are TGTGCCAGCAGTCCCATACTAGGGAATTCCTACGAGCAGTACTTC. The chain combines TRBV27 with TRBJ2-7; the D gene is possibly TRBD2 (5 bases). This CDR3 contains 15 residues. V was cut by 5 bases and J by 1 base, with 15 bases left in between. Germline-derived CDR1 and CDR2 are MNHEY and SMNVEV (reference sequence).

The V and J genes are TRBV4-3 and TRBJ2-4; TRBD1 or TRBD2 may be the D gene (5 bases each). The DNA end is more similar to TRBJ2-7, so the J call may be wrong. The CDR3 extends over 16 amino acids. The germline V gene has CDR1 LGHNA and CDR2 YSLEER. The CDR3 spells CASSQDLFRQRDEQYF. CDR3 in DNA: TGCGCCAGCAGCCAAGATTTGTTCCGACAGAGGGACGAGCAGTACTTC.

Here the CDR3 DNA reads TGTGCCAGCAGGGGGACTAGCGGAACAGATACGCAGTATTTT. Amino acids: CASRGTSGTDTQYF. The chain links TRBV13 to TRBJ2-3, with 11 nucleotides matching TRBD2. This CDR3 spans 14 amino acids. V lost 6 bases, J lost 3 bases, and 2 bases stayed unmatched. Germline lookup yields CDR1 PRHDT and CDR2 FYEKMQ (reference sequence).

This clonotype was observed a few times. V and J are TRBV20-1 and TRBJ2-7; no clear D. CDR1 and CDR2 from the germline V gene are DFQATT and SNEGSKA (reference sequence). The CDR3 totals 14 residues. Trimming took 3 bases from V and 3 from J, leaving 15 bases between them. CDR3 DNA sequence: TGCAGTGCTAGTGGAGCCACCACCCTCTACGAGCAGTACTTC. Translating gives CSASGATTLYEQYF.

V gene TRBV29-1 combines with J gene TRBJ2-5, with D possibly matching TRBD1 (5 bases). The end of the DNA is better explained by TRBJ2-7, so the J call may be wrong. The length of the CDR3 is 12 residues. Germline CDR1 is SQVTM and CDR2 is ANQGSEA. CDR3 nucleotides: TGCAGCGTTCGACAGAGTAGCTACGAGCAGTACTTC. Amino acids: CSVRQSSYEQYF.

This chain uses TRBV29-1 with TRBJ1-1, with a tentative D call TRBD1 (5 bases). This CDR3 has 13 residues. Germline CDR1 and CDR2: SQVTM and ANQGSEA. Trimming pared 7 bases from V and 6 bases from J, leaving 18 bases between. This CDR3 is CSGSRLGLAEAFF. For the CDR3, the DNA is TGCAGCGGCTCACGGTTGGGGCTGGCTGAAGCTTTCTTT.

This clonotype was observed a handful of times. V and J are TRBV9 and TRBJ2-2; 7 positions match TRBD2. The ends lost 4 bases at V and 7 bases at J; junction bases unmatched: 7. This CDR3 is built from 14 residues. The germline gives CDR1 SGDLS, CDR2 YYNGEE. This chain's CDR3 is CASSLGGVNGELFF. CDR3 sequence (DNA): TGTGCCAGCAGCCTGGGAGGGGTGAACGGGGAGCTGTTTTTT.

The rearrangement links TRBV4-2 to TRBJ1-4, with 9 nucleotides matching TRBD1. Trimming took 1 base from V and 0 from J; bases not matched to a gene: 15. The germline CDR1 and CDR2 sequences are LGHNA and YNFKEQ. This CDR3 has 21 amino acids. In DNA, the CDR3 is TGTGCCAGCAGCCAAGTTCCGGGGGCGCCGGGACAGGGTGCAACTAATGAAAAACTGTTTTTT. It encodes CASSQVPGAPGQGATNEKLFF.

The gene calls are TRBV7-3 and TRBJ2-6; D is unclear. The CDR3 totals 16 residues. V was trimmed by 3 bases and J by 0 bases, leaving 9 bases between them. CDR1 and CDR2 (germline): SGHTA, FQGTGA. CDR3 coding DNA: TGTGCCAGCAGCTTCAAACAAGGCTCTGGGGCCAACGTCCTGACTTTC. Translating gives CASSFKQGSGANVLTF.

V and J are TRBV28 and TRBJ2-1; D uncertain. The CDR3 covers 14 residues. CDR1 and CDR2 from the germline V gene are MDHEN and SYDVKM. Trimming cost V 6 bases and J 5 bases, with 14 bases left between them. CDR3 nucleotide sequence: TGTGCCAGCAGCCCCGGCCCAAGGAACAATGAGCAGTTCTTC. This translates into CASSPGPRNNEQFF.

This clonotype was counted between two and nine times. The J gene is TRBJ2-1, the V gene TRBV9, with D uncertain. V dropped 3 bases and J dropped 0 bases, with 10 bases sitting between them. The CDR3 contains 15 residues. Germline values: CDR1 SGDLS, CDR2 YYNGEE. CDR3 sequence reads: CASSALVHSYNEQFF. CDR3 in DNA: TGTGCCAGCAGCGCCCTCGTGCACTCCTACAATGAGCAGTTCTTC.

The CDR3 bases are TGTGCCAGCAGGGAGCCGGGGGGTACTAATGAAAAACTGTTTTTT. Translated, it gives CASREPGGTNEKLFF. The rearrangement joins TRBV7-2 to TRBJ1-4, with D possibly TRBD1 on 5 matching bases. The CDR3 has 15 amino acids. With 6 bases removed from V and 2 bases from J, the gap between germline ends came to 13 bases. CDR1 SGHTA and CDR2 FQGNSA come from the germline V gene.

This clonotype was counted only a few times. The gene calls are TRBV20-1 and TRBJ2-7; TRBD2 matches at 9 bases. The CDR3 covers 13 residues. With V trimmed by 2 bases and J by 5 bases, 4 bases remained unmatched. Germline V gives CDR1 DFQATT, CDR2 SNEGSKA (reference sequence). In DNA form, the CDR3 reads TGCAGTGCTAGAATTAGCGGGAGAGACGAGCAGTACTTC. This sequence encodes CSARISGRDEQYF.

The chain links TRBV2 to TRBJ2-5; 8 nucleotides match TRBD2. J was trimmed by 3 bases and V by 0 bases; bases with no gene match: 12. Germline CDR1 is SNHLY and CDR2 is FYNNEI. The CDR3 runs 18 residues. The CDR3 nucleotides are TGTGCCAGCAGTGAAGCCCCCTTCAGACTAGCGTCTGAAGAGACCCAGTACTTC. Protein product: CASSEAPFRLASEETQYF. The full variable domain, its missing parts supplied by reference TRBV2 and TRBJ2-5, is EPEVTQTPSHQVTQMGQEVILRCVPISNHLYFYWYRQILGQKVEFLVSFYNNEISEKSEIFDDQFSVERPDGSNFTLKIRSTKLEDSAMYFCASSEAPFRLASEETQYFGPGTRLLVL.

The rearrangement links TRBV30 to TRBJ2-3, with 8 bases lining up with TRBD2. The CDR3 runs 13 residues. Unmatched junction bases numbered 0, after V lost 0 bases and J lost 4 bases. Germline CDR1 reads GTSNPN; CDR2 reads SVGIG (reference sequence). The CDR3 DNA sequence: TGTGCCTGGAGTGTACTAGCGGCAGATACGCAGTATTTT. Its protein is CAWSVLAADTQYF.

With regard to this clonotype: One end of the junction does not line up with germline, which may come from a read error. The chain has TRBV7-7 and TRBJ2-1; D remains ambiguous. In germline, CDR1 is SSHAT, CDR2 FNYEAQ (reference sequence). This CDR3 region has 13 residues. Here the CDR3 reads CASSLNLNNEQFF. The CDR3 DNA sequence: TGTGCTAGCAGCTTAAACCTAAACAATGAGCAGTTCTTC. The whole variable domain, remainder taken from reference TRBV7-7 and TRBJ2-1, is GAGVSQSPRYKVTKRGQDVTLRCDPISSHATLYWYQQALGQGPEFLTYFNYEAQPDKSGLPSDRFSAERPEGSISTLTIQRTEQRDSAMYRCASSLNLNNEQFFGPGTRLTVL.

This clonotype was recorded only once. The J gene is TRBJ2-1, the V gene TRBV4-3, with 8 positions matching TRBD2. The J call may be in error: the DNA end matches TRBJ2-7 better. The V gene's germline CDR1 is LGHNA and CDR2 YSLEER. The CDR3 covers 16 residues. This CDR3 is CASSQDRASGYNEQYF. The CDR3 DNA reads as TGCGCCAGCAGCCAAGATAGAGCTAGCGGGTACAATGAGCAGTACTTC.